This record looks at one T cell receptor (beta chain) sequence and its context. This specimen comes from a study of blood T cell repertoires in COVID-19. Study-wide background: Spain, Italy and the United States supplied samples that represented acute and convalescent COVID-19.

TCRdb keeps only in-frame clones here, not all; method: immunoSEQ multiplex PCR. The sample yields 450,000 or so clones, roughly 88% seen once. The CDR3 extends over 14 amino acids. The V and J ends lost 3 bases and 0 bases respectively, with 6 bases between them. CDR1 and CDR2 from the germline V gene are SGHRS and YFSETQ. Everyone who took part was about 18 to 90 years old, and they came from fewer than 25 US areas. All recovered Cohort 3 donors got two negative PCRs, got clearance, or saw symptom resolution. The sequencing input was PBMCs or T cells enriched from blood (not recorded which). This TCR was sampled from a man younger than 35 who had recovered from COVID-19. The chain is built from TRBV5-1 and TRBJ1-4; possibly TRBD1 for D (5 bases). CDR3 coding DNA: TGCGCCAGCAGCTCAGGGTCAACTAATGAAAAACTGTTTTTT. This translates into CASSSGSTNEKLFF.